This T cell receptor beta chain is from a study of blood T cell repertoires in COVID-19. Germline CDR1 and CDR2: LNHDA and SQIVND (reference sequence). This CDR3 is 15 amino acids long. V was shortened by 6 bases and J by 3 bases, with 14 bases between the two germline ends. Authors' data handling: It was from reference gene primer amplification that nucleated cell counts were estimated. Sequenced by immunoSEQ multiplex PCR; TCRdb stores in-frame clones only, minus some. The DNA was the basis for D and trimming; V, J and clone size are from that table. The profile shows around 310,000 clones, over 75% of them singletons.

The genes are TRBV19 and TRBJ1-4, with D possibly being TRBD1 (5 bases). What was sequenced was peripheral blood. This sequence was found in a woman between 45 and 65 years old with active or convalescent COVID-19. CDR3 bases: TGTGCCAGTAGGCCACGGACAACTTCTAATGAAAAACTGTTTTTT. Protein: CASRPRTTSNEKLFF. The full variable domain, its missing parts supplied by reference TRBV19 and TRBJ1-4, is DGGITQSPKYLFRKEGQNVTLSCEQNLNHDAMYWYRQDPGQGLRLIYYSQIVNDFQKGDIAEGYSVSREKKESFPLTVTSAQKNPTAFYLCASRPRTTSNEKLFFGSGTQLSVL.